This T cell receptor (beta chain) was captured by sequencing in a study of cytomegalovirus exposure and HLA in healthy donors. This clone was counted once. Profiled with immunoSEQ multiplex PCR; TCRdb holds only in-frame clones, not every one. This sample has 95,000 to 150,000 clones; approximately 94% occur once, and the top ten carry 1% to 1.5%. V lost 11 bases and J 3 bases, leaving 14 bases between the germline ends. Germline V gene data show CDR1 as LNHNV and CDR2 as YYDKDF (reference sequence). The CDR3 sequence is 13 residues long. The source of this sequence is a woman aged 18-30 years in good health and CMV-seronegative. J is TRBJ1-5 and V is TRBV15; D unresolved. What was sequenced was PBMCs. CDR3 amino acids: CASQEAINQPQHF. The CDR3 DNA reads as TGTGCCTCCCAGGAGGCCATCAATCAGCCCCAGCATTTT.